One sample yielded the 29 T cell receptor beta chains listed below, sequenced in a study of T-cell memory formation after mild COVID-19. In TCRdb, the 5' RACE reads were re-called with MiXCR into one record per CDR3 protein. This table holds under 250,000 distinct CDR3 sequences, over 8.5% found once. The specimen was PBMCs or a T cell subset sorted from them (not recorded which). The source of these receptors is a man between 18 and 29 years old who had mild COVID-19 (a few samples of this study predate the infection). Cell type and time point are not known.

J is TRBJ1-6 and V is TRBV9; D is perhaps TRBD1 (5 bases). Trimming pared 0 bases from V and 5 bases from J, leaving 18 bases between. Per the germline V gene, CDR1 is SGDLS and CDR2 is YYNGEE. There are 18 residues in the CDR3. CDR3 residues: CASSVAPSGWGNNSPLHF. In nucleotides, the CDR3 is TGTGCCAGCAGCGTAGCCCCATCAGGGTGGGGAAATAATTCACCCCTCCACTTT.

This clonotype was picked up a small number of times. The J gene is TRBJ2-3, the V gene TRBV5-6; D perhaps matches TRBD2 (6 bases). V gave up 3 bases and J gave up 6 bases, with 14 bases separating them. CDR1 and CDR2 from the germline V gene are SGHDT and YYEEEE. The CDR3 is 14 residues long. CDR3 nucleotide sequence: TGTGCCAGCAGCTCTGCTAGCGTTAAGGATACGCAGTATTTT. Translation: CASSSASVKDTQYF.

At least ten counts were recorded for this clonotype. The chain has TRBV29-1 and TRBJ2-5, with no clear D. The CDR3 loop spans 13 amino acids. In germline, CDR1 is SQVTM, CDR2 ANQGSEA. The V end was cut by 3 bases, the J end by 2 bases, with 10 bases between. DNA of the CDR3: TGCAGCGTTGACTATGTTGGTCAAGAGACCCAGTACTTC. It translates to CSVDYVGQETQYF.

The rearrangement uses TRBV7-9 and TRBJ1-5, with D unresolved. With 10 bases removed from V and 1 base from J, the gap between germline ends came to 14 bases. The CDR3 totals 14 residues. The germline CDR1 and CDR2 sequences are SEHNR and FQNEAQ (reference sequence). The CDR3 DNA is TGTGCCATCCAAGGAGCGTACAGCAATCAGCCCCAGCATTTT. It yields the protein CAIQGAYSNQPQHF.

The sample holds a few counts of this clonotype. The chain has TRBV4-1 and TRBJ2-5; 7 bases are shared with TRBD1. Trimming took 0 bases from V and 10 from J; bases not matched to a gene: 14. The CDR3 sequence is 16 residues long. Germline CDR1 is MGHRA and CDR2 is YSYEKL. CDR3 amino acids: CASSQETGYVRSIQYF. The CDR3 DNA sequence: TGCGCCAGCAGCCAAGAGACAGGGTATGTTCGGTCGATCCAGTACTTC.

This clonotype occurred a few times. V is TRBV6-7 and J is TRBJ2-2; 7 bases fit TRBD1. TRBV6-7 is placed among ORFs of uncertain function. The CDR3 sequence is 17 residues long. V lost 6 bases to trimming and J lost 1 base; unmatched junction nucleotides: 11. The CDR3 sequence is CASSATSGTENTGELFF. CDR3 nucleotide sequence: TGTGCCAGCAGCGCCACCTCCGGGACAGAGAACACCGGGGAGCTGTTTTTT.

J is TRBJ1-2 and V is TRBV12-3 or TRBV12-4; TRBD1 agrees at 9 bases. Trimming removed 3 bases from V and 6 bases from J; junction bases left unmatched: 8. The CDR3 is made up of 15 amino acids. CDR3 residues: CASSFTIRDRDGYTF. In DNA form, the CDR3 reads TGTGCCAGCAGTTTCACAATCCGGGACAGGGATGGCTACACCTTC.

The CDR3 region is CASVGGLGYTF. The CDR3 bases are TGTGCCAGCGTGGGAGGGCTGGGCTACACCTTC. This sequence joins TRBV6-5 and TRBJ1-2; D gene uncertain. CDR1 and CDR2 (germline): MNHEY, SVGAGI. Trimming shortened V by 8 bases and J by 8 bases, and 12 bases separated the two germline ends. The CDR3 consists of 11 residues.

V usage is TRBV30 and J usage is TRBJ1-1; D perhaps matches TRBD1 (6 bases). Trimming cost V 3 bases and J 1 base, with 9 bases left between them. This CDR3 region has 13 residues. Per the germline V gene, CDR1 is GTSNPN and CDR2 is SVGIG (reference sequence). The CDR3 DNA sequence: TGTGCCTGGAGGGGGGGCTGGAACACTGAAGCTTTCTTT. This gives the protein CAWRGGWNTEAFF.

This clonotype was picked up a small number of times. The genes are TRBV7-2 and TRBJ1-4; 10 nucleotides agree with TRBD1. J lost 3 bases, V lost 8 bases, and 6 bases had no gene match. There are 15 residues in the CDR3. The germline V gene has CDR1 SGHTA and CDR2 FQGNSA. CDR3 sequence reads: CASGRQGAANEKLFF. The CDR3 nucleotides read TGTGCCAGCGGTCGACAGGGGGCGGCTAATGAAAAACTGTTTTTT.

The chain carries TRBV20-1 and TRBJ2-3; a possible D gene is TRBD2 (6 bases). The CDR3 has 14 residues. V was shortened by 6 bases and J by 0 bases, with 13 bases between the two germline ends. Per the germline V gene, CDR1 is DFQATT and CDR2 is SNEGSKA (reference sequence). CDR3 sequence: CSAPPGGSTDTQYF. The CDR3 bases are TGCAGTGCCCCGCCCGGGGGAAGCACAGATACGCAGTATTTT.

This clonotype occurred a few times. The V and J genes are TRBV6-1 and TRBJ2-7; D unresolved. Germline V gene lookup returns CDR1 MNHNS and CDR2 SASEGT. The ends were cut back, 2 bases at V and 5 bases at J, with 4 bases in the middle. This CDR3 contains 11 residues. The CDR3 loop reads CASSEPHEQYV. The DNA of the CDR3 is TGTGCCAGCAGTGAACCCCACGAGCAGTACGTC.

This clonotype was counted only a few times. The CDR3 here is CSVGPQVNEQFF. CDR3 bases: TGCAGCGTTGGACCCCAGGTCAATGAGCAGTTCTTC. The rearrangement joins TRBV29-1 to TRBJ2-1; no clear D gene. The CDR3 runs to 12 residues. Germline V gives CDR1 SQVTM, CDR2 ANQGSEA. V was cut by 4 bases and J by 6 bases, with 10 bases left in between.

This clonotype has ten or more counts. The genes are TRBV5-1 and TRBJ2-5, with a weak D call TRBD2 (6 bases). Germline V gives CDR1 SGHRS, CDR2 YFSETQ. Deletions cut 3 bases from V and 2 bases from J, with 14 bases between. The CDR3 consists of 15 residues. The CDR3 reads CASSSTGEPQETQYF. The CDR3 DNA is TGCGCCAGCAGCTCGACGGGGGAACCTCAAGAGACCCAGTACTTC.

This clonotype was counted between two and nine times. This chain uses TRBV29-1 with TRBJ1-1; 8 nucleotides align to TRBD1. Germline CDR1 reads SQVTM; CDR2 reads ANQGSEA. Trimming took 6 bases from V and 8 from J; bases not matched to a gene: 11. The CDR3 runs 13 residues. The CDR3 DNA reads TGCAGCGTGAAGCATACAGGGGGAATCGAAGCTTTCTTT. Its translation: CSVKHTGGIEAFF.

Concerning this clonotype: Possible read error: a much larger clone is one base away. The CDR3 DNA follows: TGCAGTGATGGACAAGCGAACACTGAAGCTTTCTTT. This codes for CSDGQANTEAFF. This rearrangement joins TRBV20-1 to TRBJ1-1; D is possibly TRBD1 (5 bases). The V end lost 7 bases, the J end lost 1 base, and 10 bases lay between the germline ends. Germline CDR1 and CDR2: DFQATT and SNEGSKA (reference sequence). The CDR3 covers 12 residues.

This clonotype was detected only a few times. The CDR3 protein is CASSLGDVGLNYGYTF. In DNA form, the CDR3 reads TGCGCCAGCAGCTTAGGCGATGTGGGGCTTAACTATGGCTACACCTTC. The V gene is TRBV5-1, the J gene TRBJ1-2; D might be TRBD1 (5 bases). Trimming left V 2 bases short and J 1 base short, with 15 bases between. Germline values: CDR1 SGHRS, CDR2 YFSETQ. CDR3 length: 16 amino acids.

This chain connects TRBV11-2 to TRBJ2-5; 10 bases fit TRBD2. This CDR3 comprises 18 residues. Germline trimming cut 1 base from V and 0 bases from J; bases unmatched to any gene: 8. The germline gives CDR1 SGHAT, CDR2 FQNNGV. The CDR3 DNA follows: TGTGCCAGCAGCTTAGGGGAGCGGGGGGGCCTTTACCAAGAGACCCAGTACTTC. This sequence encodes CASSLGERGGLYQETQYF. Full variable domain (rest looked up from reference TRBV11-2 and TRBJ2-5): EAGVAQSPRYKIIEKRQSVAFWCNPISGHATLYWYQQILGQGPKLLIQFQNNGVVDDSQLPKDRFSAERLKGVDSTLKIQPAKLEDSAVYLCASSLGERGGLYQETQYFGPGTRLLVL.

This clonotype was picked up many times. The gene calls are TRBV7-8 and TRBJ1-2; D gene uncertain. V was shortened by 0 bases and J by 7 bases, with 15 bases between the two germline ends. The germline CDR1 and CDR2 sequences are SGHVS and FQNEAQ. The CDR3 contains 15 residues. CDR3 DNA: TGTGCCAGCAGCTTAGCGGCAGGCACGTATCCTGGCTACACCTTC. This codes for CASSLAAGTYPGYTF. The entire variable domain, with the rest obtained from reference TRBV7-8 and TRBJ1-2, is as follows: GAGVSQSPRYKVAKRGQDVALRCDPISGHVSLFWYQQALGQGPEFLTYFQNEAQLDKSGLPSDRFFAERPEGSVSTLKIQRTQQEDSAVYLCASSLAAGTYPGYTFGSGTRLTVV.

A few counts support this clonotype. J is TRBJ2-5 and V is TRBV27; 10 bases agree with TRBD2. The V gene end was trimmed by 2 bases and the J gene end by 2 bases; junction bases not matched to a gene: 11. CDR3 length equals 18 residues. Germline CDR1 and CDR2: MNHEY and SMNVEV (reference sequence). The CDR3 DNA reads TGTGCCAGCAGTTTACAGCCCCGACTAGCGGGTATGCAAGAGACCCAGTACTTC. Translation: CASSLQPRLAGMQETQYF.

This clonotype has just a few counts. The gene calls are TRBV7-9 and TRBJ2-7; no reliable D call. Trimming pared 3 bases from V and 5 bases from J, leaving 11 bases between. This CDR3 comprises 13 residues. Germline CDR1 is SEHNR and CDR2 is FQNEAQ (reference sequence). CDR3 sequence reads: CASSFVGVNEQYV. The CDR3 DNA reads TGTGCCAGCAGCTTTGTAGGTGTAAACGAGCAGTACGTC.

This clonotype came up a few times. Likely a read error: the CDR3 ends without its conserved phenylalanine or tryptophan. The limits of the CDR3 on the DNA are not certain, so only TCRdb's listed CDR3 is given. This chain connects TRBV7-2 to TRBJ1-1; the table names TRBD1, a call not compared with the DNA. CDR1 and CDR2 (germline): SGHTA, FQGNSA. The CDR3 extends over 15 residues, inclusive of both ends. Here the CDR3 reads CASSPRATSFKISPL.

This clonotype was recorded many times. This chain's CDR3 is CASSLGPRDSVQDEQYF. The CDR3 DNA is TGCGCCAGCAGCTTGGGTCCGCGGGACAGCGTCCAGGACGAGCAGTACTTC. J is TRBJ2-7 and V is TRBV5-1, with D possibly matching TRBD1 (7 bases). CDR3 size: 17 residues. Trimming shortened V by 0 bases and J by 5 bases, and 21 bases separated the two germline ends. Germline CDR1 is SGHRS and CDR2 is YFSETQ.

This clonotype was recorded once. The chain recombines TRBV7-6 with TRBJ2-7, with D possibly being TRBD1 (6 bases). The V gene lost 5 bases and the J gene lost 1 base, with 12 bases spanning the gap. CDR3 length: 14 residues. Germline V gene data show CDR1 as SGHVS and CDR2 as FNYEAQ. The CDR3 protein is CASSRGDRSYEQYF. In nucleotides, the CDR3 is TGTGCCAGCAGCAGGGGAGACAGGTCCTACGAGCAGTACTTC.

CDR3 loop: CSVGPTGLNGETQYF. For the CDR3, the DNA is TGCAGCGTCGGCCCGACAGGGCTCAACGGGGAGACCCAGTACTTC. The chain uses TRBV29-1 and TRBJ2-5; 7 positions match TRBD1. The junction had 15 bases not matched to a gene; V was cut back by 6 bases and J by 5 bases. CDR1 and CDR2 from the germline V gene are SQVTM and ANQGSEA. The CDR3 covers 15 residues.

This clonotype was observed many times. The chain combines TRBV7-9 with TRBJ2-7; the D is unclear. This CDR3 spans 14 amino acids. The germline V gene has CDR1 SEHNR and CDR2 FQNEAQ (reference sequence). V lost 5 bases and J 0 bases, leaving 11 bases between the germline ends. The CDR3 sequence: CASSRMASSYEQYF. CDR3 nucleotides: TGTGCCAGCAGCCGTATGGCCAGCTCCTACGAGCAGTACTTC.

The sample holds a few counts of this clonotype. The chain recombines TRBV7-6 with TRBJ2-3, with D possibly TRBD2 on 7 matching bases. From germline, CDR1 is SGHVS and CDR2 FNYEAQ. CDR3 size: 15 residues. V was pared by 8 bases and J by 1 base, with 16 bases between. The CDR3 sequence: CASAGGRGRTDTQYF. CDR3 nucleotide sequence: TGTGCCAGCGCTGGGGGGCGGGGGCGCACAGATACGCAGTATTTT.

This clonotype was found a few times. The chain uses TRBV20-1 and TRBJ2-7, with a tentative D call TRBD2 (5 bases). The germline V and J ends were trimmed by 5 bases and 6 bases, with 11 bases remaining between them. This CDR3 is 11 amino acids long. Germline V lookup: CDR1 DFQATT, CDR2 SNEGSKA (reference sequence). The CDR3: CSAQDGGEQYF. The CDR3 bases are TGCAGTGCTCAGGACGGAGGCGAGCAGTACTTC.

This clonotype was counted many times. This chain uses TRBV7-3 with TRBJ2-7, with a weak D call TRBD2 (6 bases). V lost 0 bases and J 7 bases, leaving 10 bases between the germline ends. Per the germline V gene, CDR1 is SGHTA and CDR2 is FQGTGA. The CDR3 runs to 13 residues. For the CDR3, the DNA is TGTGCCAGCAGCTTAACGCGGGGTAGTGAGCAGTACGTC. It specifies CASSLTRGSEQYV.